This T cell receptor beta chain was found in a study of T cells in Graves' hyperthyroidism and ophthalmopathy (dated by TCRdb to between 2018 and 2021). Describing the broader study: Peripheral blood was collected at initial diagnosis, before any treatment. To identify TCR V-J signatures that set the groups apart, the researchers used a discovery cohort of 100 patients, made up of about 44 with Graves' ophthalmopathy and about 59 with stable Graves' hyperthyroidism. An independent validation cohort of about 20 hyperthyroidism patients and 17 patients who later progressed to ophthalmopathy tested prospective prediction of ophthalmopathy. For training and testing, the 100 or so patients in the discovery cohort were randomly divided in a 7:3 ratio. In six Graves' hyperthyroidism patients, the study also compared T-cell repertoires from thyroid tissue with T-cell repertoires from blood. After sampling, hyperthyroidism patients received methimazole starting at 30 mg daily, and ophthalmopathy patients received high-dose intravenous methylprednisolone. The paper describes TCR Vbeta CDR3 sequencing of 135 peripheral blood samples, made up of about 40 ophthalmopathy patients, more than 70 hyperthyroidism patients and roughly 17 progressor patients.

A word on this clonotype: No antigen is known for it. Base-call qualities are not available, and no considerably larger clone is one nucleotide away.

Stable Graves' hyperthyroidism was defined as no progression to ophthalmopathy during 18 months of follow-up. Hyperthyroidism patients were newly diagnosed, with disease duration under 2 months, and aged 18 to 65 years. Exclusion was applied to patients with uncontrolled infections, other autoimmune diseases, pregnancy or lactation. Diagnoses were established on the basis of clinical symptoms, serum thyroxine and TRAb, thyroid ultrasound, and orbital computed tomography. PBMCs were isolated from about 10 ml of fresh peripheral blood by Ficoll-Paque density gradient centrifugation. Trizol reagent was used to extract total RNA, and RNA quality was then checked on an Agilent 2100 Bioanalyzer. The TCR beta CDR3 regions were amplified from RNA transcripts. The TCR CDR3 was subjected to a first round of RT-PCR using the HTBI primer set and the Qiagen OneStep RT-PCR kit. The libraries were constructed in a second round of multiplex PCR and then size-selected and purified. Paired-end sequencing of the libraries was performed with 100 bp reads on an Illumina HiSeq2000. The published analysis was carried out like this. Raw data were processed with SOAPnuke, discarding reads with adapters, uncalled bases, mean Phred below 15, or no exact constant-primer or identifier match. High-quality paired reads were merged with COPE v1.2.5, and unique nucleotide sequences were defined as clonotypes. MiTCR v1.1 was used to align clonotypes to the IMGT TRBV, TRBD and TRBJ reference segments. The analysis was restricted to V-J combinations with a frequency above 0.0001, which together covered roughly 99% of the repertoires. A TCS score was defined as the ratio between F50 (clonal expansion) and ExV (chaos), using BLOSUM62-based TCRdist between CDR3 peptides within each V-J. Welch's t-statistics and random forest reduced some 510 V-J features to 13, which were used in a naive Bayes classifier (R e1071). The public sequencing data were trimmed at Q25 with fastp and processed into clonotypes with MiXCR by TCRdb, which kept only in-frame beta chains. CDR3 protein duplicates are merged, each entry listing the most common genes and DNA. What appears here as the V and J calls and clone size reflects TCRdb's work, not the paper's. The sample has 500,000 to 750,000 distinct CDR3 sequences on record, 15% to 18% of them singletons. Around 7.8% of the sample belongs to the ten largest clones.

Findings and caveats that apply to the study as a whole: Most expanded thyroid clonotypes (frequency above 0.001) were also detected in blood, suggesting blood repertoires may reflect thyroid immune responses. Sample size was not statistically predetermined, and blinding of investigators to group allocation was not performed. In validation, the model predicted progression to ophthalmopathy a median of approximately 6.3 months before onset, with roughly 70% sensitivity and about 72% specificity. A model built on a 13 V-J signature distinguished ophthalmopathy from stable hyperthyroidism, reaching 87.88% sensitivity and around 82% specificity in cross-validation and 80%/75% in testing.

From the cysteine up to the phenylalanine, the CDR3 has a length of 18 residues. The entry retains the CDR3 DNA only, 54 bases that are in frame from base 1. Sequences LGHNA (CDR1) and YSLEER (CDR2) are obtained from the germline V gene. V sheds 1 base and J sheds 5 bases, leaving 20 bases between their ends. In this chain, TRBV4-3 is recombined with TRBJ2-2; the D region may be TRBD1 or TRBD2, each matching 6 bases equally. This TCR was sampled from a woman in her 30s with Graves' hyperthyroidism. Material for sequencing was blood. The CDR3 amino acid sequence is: CASSQAQGRGVGTGELFF. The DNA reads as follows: TGCGCCAGCAGCCAAGCCCAGGGGCGGGGAGTCGGGACCGGGGAGCTGTTTTTT.